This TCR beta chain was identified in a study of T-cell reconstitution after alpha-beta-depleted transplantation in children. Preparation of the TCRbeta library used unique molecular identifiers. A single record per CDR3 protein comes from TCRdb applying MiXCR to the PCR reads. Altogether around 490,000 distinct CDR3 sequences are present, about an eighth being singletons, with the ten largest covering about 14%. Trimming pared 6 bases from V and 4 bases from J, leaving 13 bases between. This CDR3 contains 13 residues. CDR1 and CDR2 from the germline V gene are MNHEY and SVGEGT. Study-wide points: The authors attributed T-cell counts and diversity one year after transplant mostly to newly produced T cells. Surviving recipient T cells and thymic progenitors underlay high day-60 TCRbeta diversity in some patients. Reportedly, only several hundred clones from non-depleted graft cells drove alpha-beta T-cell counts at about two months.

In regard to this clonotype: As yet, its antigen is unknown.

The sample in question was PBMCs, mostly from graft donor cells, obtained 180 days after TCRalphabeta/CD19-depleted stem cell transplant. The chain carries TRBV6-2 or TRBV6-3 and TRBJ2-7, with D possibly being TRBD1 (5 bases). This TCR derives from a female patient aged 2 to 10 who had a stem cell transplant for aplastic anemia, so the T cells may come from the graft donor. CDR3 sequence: CASRERTPYEQYF. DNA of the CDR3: TGTGCCAGCAGAGAACGGACACCGTACGAGCAGTACTTC.